This TCR beta chain was recovered during a study of T-cell reconstitution after alpha-beta-depleted transplantation in children (dated by TCRdb to 2015 to 2016). In terms of the full investigation: T-cell immune reconstitution after TCRalphabeta/CD19-depleted allogeneic hematopoietic cell transplantation in children was quantitatively tracked in the study by means of TCR repertoire profiling. Study-wide findings and limitations: The frequencies of hyperexpanded clones fell over the following months, and after one year, T-cell counts and TCRbeta diversity were mostly attributed to newly produced T cells. The apparently early alphabetaT-cell count recovery about two months after transplant was reportedly dependent on only several hundred rapidly expanded clones derived from non-depleted graft cells. The high TCRbeta diversity at day 60 in some patients was ascribed to recipient T cells and intrathymic progenitors that had survived conditioning.

The treatment or condition label corresponds to: allogeneic hematopoietic cell transplantation with graft depleted of TCRalphabeta T cells and CD19 B cells. TCRalphabeta/CD19-depleted allogeneic hematopoietic cell grafts were given to the transplant recipients, all of whom were children. Turning to this clonotype: Its cognate antigen has yet to be identified. It has no much larger one-base neighbor in the sample; base qualities were not kept.

Library method: PCR. Sequenced on an Illumina HiSeq 2500. Molecular barcoding was employed in the preparation of TCR libraries, with unique molecular identifiers being used to normalize TCRbeta repertoire quantification. TCRdb handled the public reads itself, with Q25 trimming in fastp and clone calling in MiXCR, and kept productive beta chains. One record per CDR3 amino acid sequence lists the most common genes and DNA. The sample has 450,000 to 700,000 distinct CDR3 sequences on record, 27% of them singletons. Under 45% of the sample goes to the ten largest clones. V is cut back by 0 bases and J by 3 bases, with 18 bases in the junction unmatched. Counted from cysteine to phenylalanine, this CDR3 has 20 amino acids. Of all the DNA, just the CDR3 is kept, 60 bases in frame from base 1. Via the germline V gene, CDR1 is SGHRS and CDR2 YFSETQ.

The starting material was PBMCs, obtained before TCRalphabeta/CD19-depleted stem cell transplant. The sequence links TRBV5-1 to TRBJ2-7; 10 central nucleotides agree with TRBD2. The clonotype originates from a boy younger than two with Wiskott-Aldrich syndrome, due to receive a stem cell transplant. The CDR3 reads as follows: CASSLGGSFREREGYYEQYF. The DNA reads as follows: TGCGCCAGCAGCTTGGGCGGTTCGTTTCGTGAGCGGGAGGGATACTACGAGCAGTACTTC.